This TCR beta chain was identified during a study of post-analysis software for immune sequencing data. Overall study results and limits: Controls showed lower frequencies than patients for roughly 5 TRBV segments, and TRBV5-6, TRBV5-1 and TRBV20-1 were among these. Significantly lower normalized Chao1 diversity was found in patients with multiple sclerosis relative to controls.

Unique-molecular-identifier-tagged TCR beta cDNA libraries were used. cDNA molecules numbering 400,000 to 550,000 came from approximately 0.91 to 9.4 million T cells. TCRdb reanalysed the PCR reads using MiXCR and keeps one entry per CDR3 protein. Of fewer than 900,000 distinct CDR3 sequences in the sample, roughly 50% were seen once. Details on this clonotype: Its antigen is undetermined.

Germline V gives CDR1 DFQATT, CDR2 SNEGSKA (reference sequence). This CDR3 contains 14 residues. Trimming at V came to 3 bases and at J to 7 bases, leaving 10 bases not matched to a gene. The material sequenced was blood. The rearrangement links TRBV20-1 to TRBJ2-3; 7 bases fit TRBD2. This receptor was identified in a girl aged 10-17 years with multiple sclerosis. The CDR3 loop is CSASMGLTTHTQYF. In DNA form, the CDR3 reads TGCAGTGCTAGTATGGGACTAACTACTCATACGCAGTATTTT.